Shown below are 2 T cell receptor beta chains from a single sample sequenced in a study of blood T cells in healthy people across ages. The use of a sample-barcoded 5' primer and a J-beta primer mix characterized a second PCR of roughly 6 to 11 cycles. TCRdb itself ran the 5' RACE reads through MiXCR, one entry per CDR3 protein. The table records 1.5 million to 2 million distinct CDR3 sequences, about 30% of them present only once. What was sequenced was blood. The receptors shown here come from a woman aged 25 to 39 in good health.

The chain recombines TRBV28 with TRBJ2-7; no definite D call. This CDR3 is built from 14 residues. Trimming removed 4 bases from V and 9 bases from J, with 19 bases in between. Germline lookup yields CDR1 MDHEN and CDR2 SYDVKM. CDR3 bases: TGTGCCAGCAGTTCGCCTAGATTGGCGATCGGGCAGTACTTC. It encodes CASSSPRLAIGQYF. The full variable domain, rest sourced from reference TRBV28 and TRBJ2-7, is DVKVTQSSRYLVKRTGEKVFLECVQDMDHENMFWYRQDPGLGLRLIYFSYDVKMKEKGDIPEGYSVSREKKERFSLILESASTNQTSMYLCASSSPRLAIGQYFGPGTRLTVT.

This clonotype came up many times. CDR3 in amino acids: CSVPPPGDYEQYF. CDR3 DNA sequence: TGCAGCGTTCCCCCGCCAGGCGACTACGAGCAGTACTTC. The V and J genes are TRBV29-1 and TRBJ2-7; D is ambiguous. The ends were cut back, 5 bases at V and 3 bases at J, with 14 bases in the middle. In germline, CDR1 is SQVTM, CDR2 ANQGSEA. The CDR3 is 13 amino acids.